This T cell receptor (beta chain) was found in a study of T-cell reconstitution after alpha-beta-depleted transplantation in children. Study-wide points: T-cell counts and diversity were attributed mostly to newly produced T cells one year after transplant.

Between the trimmed V and J ends, which lost 4 bases and 1 base, there was a span of 7 bases. The CDR3 spans 12 residues. Looked up from germline, CDR1 is DFQATT and CDR2 is SNEGSKA (reference sequence). This clonotype came up a few times. Its specificity is unknown. During its preparation, the TCRbeta library received unique molecular identifiers. Each CDR3 protein gets one entry after TCRdb re-called the PCR reads with MiXCR. The sample holds 250,000 to 300,000 distinct CDR3 sequences, almost 8% seen once. The sample in question was peripheral blood, obtained 360 days after TCRalphabeta/CD19-depleted stem cell transplant. This chain uses TRBV20-1 with TRBJ1-1, with D perhaps matching TRBD1 (5 bases). The receptor was isolated from a female patient between 2 and 15 years old who had a stem cell transplant for Fanconi anemia, so the T cells may come from the graft donor. The CDR3 here is CSANRGNTEAFF. The CDR3 DNA follows: TGCAGTGCTAATAGGGGGAACACTGAAGCTTTCTTT.